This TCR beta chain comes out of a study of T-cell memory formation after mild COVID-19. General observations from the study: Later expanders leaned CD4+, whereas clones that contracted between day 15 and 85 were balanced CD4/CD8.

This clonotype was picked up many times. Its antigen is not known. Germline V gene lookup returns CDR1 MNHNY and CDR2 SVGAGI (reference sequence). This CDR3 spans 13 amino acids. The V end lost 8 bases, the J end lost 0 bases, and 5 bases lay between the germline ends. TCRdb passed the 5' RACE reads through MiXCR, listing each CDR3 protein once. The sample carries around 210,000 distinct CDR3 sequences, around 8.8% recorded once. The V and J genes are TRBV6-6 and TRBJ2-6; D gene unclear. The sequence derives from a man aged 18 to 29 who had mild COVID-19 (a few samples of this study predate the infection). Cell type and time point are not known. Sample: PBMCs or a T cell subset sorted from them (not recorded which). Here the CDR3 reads CASADSGANVLTF. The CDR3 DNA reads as TGTGCCAGCGCAGACTCTGGGGCCAACGTCCTGACTTTC.